This T cell receptor beta chain was profiled in a study of T-cell reconstitution after alpha-beta-depleted transplantation in children. This sample's TCRbeta library carried unique molecular identifier barcodes. TCRdb itself ran the PCR reads through MiXCR, one entry per CDR3 protein. There are around 370,000 distinct CDR3 sequences in the sample; 10% to 13% occur only once, and 2% to 3% lies in the top ten. Only a few counts were recorded for this clonotype. Germline V CDR1 and CDR2: MGHRA, YSYEKL. The CDR3 consists of 18 residues. The V and J ends lost 2 bases and 6 bases, in that order; junction bases with no gene match: 8.

The receptor comes from a human donor who donated a stem cell graft to a child with acute lymphoblastic leukemia. The chain is built from TRBV4-1 and TRBJ2-1, with 15 bases that match TRBD2. The sample here was PBMCs from the stem cell graft donor, taken from the stem cell graft. DNA for the CDR3: TGCGCCAGCAGCCAAATGGGGACGGGACTAGCGGGAGGCAATGAGCAGTTCTTC. Translation: CASSQMGTGLAGGNEQFF.